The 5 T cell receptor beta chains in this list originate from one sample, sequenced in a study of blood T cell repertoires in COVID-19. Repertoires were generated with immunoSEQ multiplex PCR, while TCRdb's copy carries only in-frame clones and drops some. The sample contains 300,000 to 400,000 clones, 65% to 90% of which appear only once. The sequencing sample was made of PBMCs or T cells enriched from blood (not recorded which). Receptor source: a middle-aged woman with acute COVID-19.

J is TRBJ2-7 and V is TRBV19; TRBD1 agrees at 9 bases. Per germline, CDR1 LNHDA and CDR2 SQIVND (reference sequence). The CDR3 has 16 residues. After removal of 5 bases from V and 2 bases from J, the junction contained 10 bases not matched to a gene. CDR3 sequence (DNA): TGTGCCAGTAGTGCTAGCCGGGACAGGGTACCCTACGAGCAGTACTTC. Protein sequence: CASSASRDRVPYEQYF.

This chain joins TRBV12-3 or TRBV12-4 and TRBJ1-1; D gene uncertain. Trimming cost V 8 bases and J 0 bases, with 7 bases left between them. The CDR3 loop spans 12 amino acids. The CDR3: CASQEMNTEAFF. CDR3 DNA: TGTGCCAGCCAAGAGATGAACACTGAAGCTTTCTTT.

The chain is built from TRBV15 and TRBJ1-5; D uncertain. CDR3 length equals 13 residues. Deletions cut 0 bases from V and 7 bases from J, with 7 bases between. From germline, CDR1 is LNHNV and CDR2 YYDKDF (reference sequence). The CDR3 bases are TGTGCCACCAGCAGAGATACTCGGCAGCCCCAGCATTTT. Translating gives CATSRDTRQPQHF. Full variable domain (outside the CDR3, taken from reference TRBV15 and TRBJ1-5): DAMVIQNPRYQVTQFGKPVTLSCSQTLNHNVMYWYQQKSSQAPKLLFHYYDKDFNNEADTPDNFQSRRPNTSFCFLDIRSPGLGDTAMYLCATSRDTRQPQHFGDGTRLSIL.

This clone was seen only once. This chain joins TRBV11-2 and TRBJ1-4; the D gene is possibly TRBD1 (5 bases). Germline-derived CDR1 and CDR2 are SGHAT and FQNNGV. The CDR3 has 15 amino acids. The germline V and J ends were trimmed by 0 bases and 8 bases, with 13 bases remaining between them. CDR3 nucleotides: TGTGCCAGCAGCTTAGATGACCGACAGAGAGAAAAACTGTTTTTT. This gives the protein CASSLDDRQREKLFF.

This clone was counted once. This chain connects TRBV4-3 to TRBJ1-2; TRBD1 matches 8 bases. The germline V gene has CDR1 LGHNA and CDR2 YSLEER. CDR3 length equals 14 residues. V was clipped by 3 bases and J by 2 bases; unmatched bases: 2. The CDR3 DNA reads TGCGCCAGCAGCCAGGACAGGGCAAACTATGGCTACACCTTC. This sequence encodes CASSQDRANYGYTF.